These T cell receptor beta chains were read from a single sample in a study of response to subunit inactivated influenza vaccine. MiXCR was run by TCRdb on the RT-PCR reads, yielding one entry per CDR3 protein. Of 450,000 to 600,000 distinct CDR3 sequences in the sample, less than 7.5% were seen once. The sequencing here drew on PBMCs from blood, taken approximately 25 months after vaccination. The receptor set was obtained from a man aged 50-75 years who received an inactivated influenza vaccine. Each CDR3 is given with its conserved first and last residue. D genes are given only for firm matches. Clone size is not always given. Where it is, it says once, few, many or a class for expanded clones.

size	D	V	J	DNA	CDR3
-	TRBD1	TRBV5-1	TRBJ2-5	TGCGCCAGCAGCTTGCAGGGACAGGTGGGACTTGGAGTAGAGACCCAGTACTTC	CASSLQGQVGLGVETQYF
few	TRBD2	TRBV6-5	TRBJ2-1	TGTGCCAGCAGTCACGGACTAGCGGCGTACAATGAGCAGTTCTTC	CASSHGLAAYNEQFF
-	TRBD1	TRBV7-8	TRBJ1-1	TGTGCCAGCAGCTTAAGAGGGACAGGGGGACCTTTCTTT	CASSLRGTGGPFF
-	TRBD2	TRBV10-3	TRBJ2-1	TGTGCCATCTCTGGCCTAGCGGGGGGGGACAATGAGCAGTTCTTC	CAISGLAGGDNEQFF
few	-	TRBV7-9	TRBJ2-1	TGTGCCAGCAGCAAAACGACTAGCTACAATGAGCAGTTCTTC	CASSKTTSYNEQFF
-	-	TRBV20-1	TRBJ2-1	TGCAGTGCTCTTGACAGCTATGAGCAGTTCTTC	CSALDSYEQFF
many	-	TRBV29-1	TRBJ1-1	TGCAGCGTTGAGGGGGGGCGAGGAGTTGAAGCTTTCTTT	CSVEGGRGVEAFF
many	-	TRBV12-3/TRBV12-4	TRBJ1-6	TGTGCCAGCAGAAGAGACAGAAGTAATTCACCCCTCCACTTT	CASRRDRSNSPLHF
-	-	TRBV7-9	TRBJ2-3	TGTGCCAGCATCGCACCCCGGGGCGTGGGGTTTGATACGCAGTATTTT	CASIAPRGVGFDTQYF
many	-	TRBV20-1	TRBJ2-5	TGCAGCGCTCGCGGGTTGAGGGGGGACCAAGAGACCCAGTACTTC	CSARGLRGDQETQYF
few	TRBD1	TRBV28	TRBJ2-7	TGTGCCAGCAGTCTTACCCCCGGGACAGGGCGATACGAGCAGTACTTC	CASSLTPGTGRYEQYF
many	-	TRBV4-1	TRBJ1-3	TGCGCCAGCAGCCTAACCGTGGACTCTGGAAACACCATATATTTT	CASSLTVDSGNTIYF
-	TRBD1	TRBV19	TRBJ2-2	TGTGCCAGTAGAGACAGGGTAAACACCGGGGAGCTGTTTTTT	CASRDRVNTGELFF
-	-	TRBV27	TRBJ1-5	TGTGCCAGCAGTTCGGCAGGCCTATCAGCCCAGCATTTT	CASSSAGLSAQHF
-	-	TRBV4-1	TRBJ1-1	TGCGCCAGCAGCCAAGATCAGGGCTCGAACACTGAAGCTTTCTTT	CASSQDQGSNTEAFF
many	-	TRBV15	TRBJ2-1	TGTGCCACCAGCTTAAGGGGCGCGGACAATGAGCAGTTCTTC	CATSLRGADNEQFF